This TCR beta chain was sequenced for a study of CD8 T cells in ankylosing spondylitis. The table lists this clonotype with a few counts. No antigen is known for it. Study-level findings and limits: The authors reported significant enrichment of disease-linked clones in matched ankylosing spondylitis synovial fluid. Earlier work had already found some motif variants in reactive arthritis synovial fluid and blood. Disease-associated clonotypes exhibited CD8+ identity and were relatively infrequent in peripheral blood.

CDR1 LGHDT and CDR2 YNNKEL come from the germline V gene (reference sequence). V lost 0 bases and J 8 bases, leaving 16 bases between the germline ends. The CDR3 totals 16 residues. From the 5' RACE reads, TCRdb called clonotypes with MiXCR, one entry per CDR3 protein. The data contain roughly 150,000 distinct CDR3 sequences, around a third of them singletons. This clonotype was sampled from a male donor with ankylosing spondylitis. Specimen: synovial fluid, either unsorted or a sorted T cell fraction (not recorded which). The gene calls are TRBV3-1 and TRBJ2-2; the D gene could be TRBD1 or TRBD2 (5 bases each). The CDR3: CASSQDRDQPAGELFF. CDR3 sequence (DNA): TGTGCCAGCAGCCAAGATCGGGACCAACCAGCAGGGGAGCTGTTTTTT.